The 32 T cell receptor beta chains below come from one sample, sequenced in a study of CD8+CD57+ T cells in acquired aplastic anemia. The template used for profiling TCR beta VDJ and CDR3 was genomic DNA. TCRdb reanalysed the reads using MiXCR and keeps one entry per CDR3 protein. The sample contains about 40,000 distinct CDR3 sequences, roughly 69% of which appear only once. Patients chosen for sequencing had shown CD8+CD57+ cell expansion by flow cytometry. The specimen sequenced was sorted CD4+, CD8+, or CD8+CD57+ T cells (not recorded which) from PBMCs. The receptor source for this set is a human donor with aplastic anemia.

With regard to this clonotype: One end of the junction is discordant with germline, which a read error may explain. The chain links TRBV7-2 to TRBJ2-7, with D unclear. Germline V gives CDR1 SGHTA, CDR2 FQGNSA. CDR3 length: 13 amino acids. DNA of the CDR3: TGCGCCAGCAGCTTAGACCGCACTTACGAGCAGTACTTC. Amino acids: CASSLDRTYEQYF.

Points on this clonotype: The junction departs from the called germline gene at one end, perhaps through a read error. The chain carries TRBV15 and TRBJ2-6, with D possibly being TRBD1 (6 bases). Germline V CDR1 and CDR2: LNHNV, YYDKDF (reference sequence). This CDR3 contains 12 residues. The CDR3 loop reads CATKQGVNTEAF. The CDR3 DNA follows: TGTGCCACAAAACAGGGCGTGAACACTGAAGCTTTC.

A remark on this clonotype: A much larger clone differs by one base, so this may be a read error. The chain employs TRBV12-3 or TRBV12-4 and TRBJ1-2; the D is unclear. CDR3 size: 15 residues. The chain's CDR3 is CACSLVYRDNYGYTF. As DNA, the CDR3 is TGTGCCTGCAGTTTAGTTTACCGTGATAACTATGGCTACACCTTC.

The CDR3 nucleotides are TGTGCCAGCGGCCCCGTAGGGGTCTACGAGCAGTACTTC. This translates into CASGPVGVYEQYF. The chain uses TRBV7-9 and TRBJ2-7; tentative D call: TRBD1 (5 bases). Trimming removed 8 bases at V and 3 bases at J, with 14 bases between. The CDR3 is 13 residues long. Germline CDR1 SEHNR, CDR2 FQNEAQ (reference sequence). Full variable domain (remainder filled in from reference TRBV7-9 and TRBJ2-7): DTGVSQNPRHKITKRGQNVTFRCDPISEHNRLYWYRQTLGQGPEFLTYFQNEAQLEKSRLLSDRFSAERPKGSFSTLEIQRTEQGDSAMYLCASGPVGVYEQYFGPGTRLTVT.

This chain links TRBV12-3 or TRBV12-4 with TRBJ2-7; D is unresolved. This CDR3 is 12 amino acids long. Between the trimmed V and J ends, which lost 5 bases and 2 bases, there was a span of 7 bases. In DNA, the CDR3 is TGTGCCAGCAGTGGTGGCGCCTACGAGCAGTACTTC. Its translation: CASSGGAYEQYF.

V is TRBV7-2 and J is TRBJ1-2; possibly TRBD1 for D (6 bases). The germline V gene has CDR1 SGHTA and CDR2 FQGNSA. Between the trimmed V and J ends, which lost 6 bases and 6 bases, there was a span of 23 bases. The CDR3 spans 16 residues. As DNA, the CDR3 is TGTGCCAGCAGTCGTCCAACGGGTAGGGGGGTCGATGGCTACACCTTC. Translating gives CASSRPTGRGVDGYTF.

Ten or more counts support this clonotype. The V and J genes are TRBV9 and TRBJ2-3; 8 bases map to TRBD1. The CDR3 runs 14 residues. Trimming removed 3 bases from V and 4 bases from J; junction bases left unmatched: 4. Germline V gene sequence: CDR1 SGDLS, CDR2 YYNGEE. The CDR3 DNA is TGTGCCAGCAGCGCCGGACAGGGACCAGATACGCAGTATTTT. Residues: CASSAGQGPDTQYF.

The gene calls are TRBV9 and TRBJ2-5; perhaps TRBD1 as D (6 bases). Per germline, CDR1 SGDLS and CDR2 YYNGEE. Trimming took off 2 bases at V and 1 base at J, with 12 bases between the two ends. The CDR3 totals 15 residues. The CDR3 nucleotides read TGTGCCAGCAGCGTTTCGGGGACAACCCAAGAGACCCAGTACTTC. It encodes CASSVSGTTQETQYF. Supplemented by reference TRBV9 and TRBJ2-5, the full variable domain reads DSGVTQTPKHLITATGQRVTLRCSPRSGDLSVYWYQQSLDQGLQFLIQYYNGEERAKGNILERFSAQQFPDLHSELNLSSLELGDSALYFCASSVSGTTQETQYFGPGTRLLVL.

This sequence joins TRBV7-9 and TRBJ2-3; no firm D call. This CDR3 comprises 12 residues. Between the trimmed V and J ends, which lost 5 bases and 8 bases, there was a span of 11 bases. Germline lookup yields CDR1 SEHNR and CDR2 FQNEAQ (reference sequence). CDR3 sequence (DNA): TGTGCCAGCAGCCCACCCCAAGGTACGCAGTATTTT. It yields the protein CASSPPQGTQYF.

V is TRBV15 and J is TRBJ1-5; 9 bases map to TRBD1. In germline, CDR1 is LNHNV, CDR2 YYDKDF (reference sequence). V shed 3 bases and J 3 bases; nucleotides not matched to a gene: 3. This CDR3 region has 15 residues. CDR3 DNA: TGTGCCACCAGCAGGGACAGGGGAACCAATCAGCCCCAGCATTTT. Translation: CATSRDRGTNQPQHF.

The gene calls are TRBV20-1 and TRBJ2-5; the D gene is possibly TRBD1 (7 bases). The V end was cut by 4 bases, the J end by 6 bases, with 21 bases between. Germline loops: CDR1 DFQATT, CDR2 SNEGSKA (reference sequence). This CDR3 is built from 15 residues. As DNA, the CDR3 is TGCAGTGCTAACTCCGGACAGGCGGGAATAAAGACCCAGTACTTC. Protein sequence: CSANSGQAGIKTQYF.

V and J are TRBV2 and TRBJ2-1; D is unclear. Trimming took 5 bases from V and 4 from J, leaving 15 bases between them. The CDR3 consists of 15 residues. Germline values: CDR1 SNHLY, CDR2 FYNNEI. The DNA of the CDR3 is TGTGCCAGCAGTCCCAAGAAAAAACCATACAATGAGCAGTTCTTC. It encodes CASSPKKKPYNEQFF.

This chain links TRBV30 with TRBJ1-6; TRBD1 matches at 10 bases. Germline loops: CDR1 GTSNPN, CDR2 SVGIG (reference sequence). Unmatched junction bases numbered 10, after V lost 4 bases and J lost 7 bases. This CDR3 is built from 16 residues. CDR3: CAWTSRDRGSNSPLHF. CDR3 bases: TGTGCCTGGACTTCCCGGGACAGGGGTTCGAATTCACCCCTCCACTTT.

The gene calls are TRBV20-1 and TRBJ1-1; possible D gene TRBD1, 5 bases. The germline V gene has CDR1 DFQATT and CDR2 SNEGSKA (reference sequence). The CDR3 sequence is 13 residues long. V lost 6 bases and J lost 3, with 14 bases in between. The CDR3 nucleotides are TGCAGTGCAAGGGACCTAGGGGACACTGAAGCTTTCTTT. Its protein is CSARDLGDTEAFF.

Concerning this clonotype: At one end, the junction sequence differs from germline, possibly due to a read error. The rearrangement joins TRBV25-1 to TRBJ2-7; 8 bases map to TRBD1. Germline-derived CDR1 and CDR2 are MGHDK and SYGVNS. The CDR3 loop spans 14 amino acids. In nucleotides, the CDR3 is TGTGCCAGCAGTGACCCCAGGGGGCTGGACGAGCAGTACTTT. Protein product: CASSDPRGLDEQYF.

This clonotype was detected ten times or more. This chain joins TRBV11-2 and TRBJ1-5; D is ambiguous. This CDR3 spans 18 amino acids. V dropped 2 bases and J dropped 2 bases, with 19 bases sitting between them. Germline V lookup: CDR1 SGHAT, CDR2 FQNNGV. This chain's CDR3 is CASSLNRLARVGNQPQHF. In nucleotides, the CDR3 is TGTGCCAGCAGCTTAAATCGGTTGGCTAGAGTTGGCAATCAGCCCCAGCATTTT.

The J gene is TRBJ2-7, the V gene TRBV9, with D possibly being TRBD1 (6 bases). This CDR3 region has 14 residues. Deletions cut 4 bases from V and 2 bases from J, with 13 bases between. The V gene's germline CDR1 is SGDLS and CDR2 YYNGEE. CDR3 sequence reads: CASSPPGQTYEQYF. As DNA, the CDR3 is TGTGCCAGCAGCCCGCCCGGACAGACCTACGAGCAGTACTTC.

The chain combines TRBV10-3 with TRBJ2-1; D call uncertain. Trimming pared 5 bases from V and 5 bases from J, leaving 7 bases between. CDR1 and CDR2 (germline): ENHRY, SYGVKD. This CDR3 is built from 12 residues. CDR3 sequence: CAISSRHNEQFF. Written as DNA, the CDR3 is TGTGCCATCAGTTCACGGCACAATGAGCAGTTCTTC.

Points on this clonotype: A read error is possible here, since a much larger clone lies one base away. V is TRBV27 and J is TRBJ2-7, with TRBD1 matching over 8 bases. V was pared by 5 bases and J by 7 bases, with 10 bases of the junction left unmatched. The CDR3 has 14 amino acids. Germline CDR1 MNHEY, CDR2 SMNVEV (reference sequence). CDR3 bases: TGTGCCAGCAGTACCGGGACAGGTGCCTTAGAGCAGTACTTC. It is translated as CASSTGTGALEQYF.

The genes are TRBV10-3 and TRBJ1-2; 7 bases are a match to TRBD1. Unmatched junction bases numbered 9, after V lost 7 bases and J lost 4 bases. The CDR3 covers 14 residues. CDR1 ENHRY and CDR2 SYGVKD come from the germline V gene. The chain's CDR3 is CAITDRGHTYGYTF. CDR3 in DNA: TGTGCCATCACCGATAGGGGGCATACCTATGGCTACACCTTC.

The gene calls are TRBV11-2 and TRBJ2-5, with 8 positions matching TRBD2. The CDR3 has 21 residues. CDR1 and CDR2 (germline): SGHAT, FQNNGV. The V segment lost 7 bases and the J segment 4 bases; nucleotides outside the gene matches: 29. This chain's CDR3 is CASNTAGGRSPNLGQRETQYF. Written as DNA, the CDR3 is TGTGCCAGCAACACCGCGGGGGGCCGATCTCCGAATCTGGGCCAACGAGAGACCCAGTACTTC.

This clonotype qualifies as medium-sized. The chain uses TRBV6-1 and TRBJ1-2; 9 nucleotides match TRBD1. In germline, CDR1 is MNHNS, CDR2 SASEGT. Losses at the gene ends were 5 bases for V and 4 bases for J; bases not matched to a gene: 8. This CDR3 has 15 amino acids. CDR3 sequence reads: CASSHGTGSPYGYTF. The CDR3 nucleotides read TGTGCCAGCAGTCATGGGACAGGGTCCCCCTATGGCTACACCTTC.

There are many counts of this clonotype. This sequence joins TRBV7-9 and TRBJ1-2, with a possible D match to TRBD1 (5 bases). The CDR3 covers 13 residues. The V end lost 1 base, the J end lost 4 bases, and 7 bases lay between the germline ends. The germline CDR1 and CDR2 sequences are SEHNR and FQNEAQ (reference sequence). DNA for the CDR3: TGTGCCAGCAGCTTAGGGGGGAGCTATGGCTACACCTTC. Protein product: CASSLGGSYGYTF.

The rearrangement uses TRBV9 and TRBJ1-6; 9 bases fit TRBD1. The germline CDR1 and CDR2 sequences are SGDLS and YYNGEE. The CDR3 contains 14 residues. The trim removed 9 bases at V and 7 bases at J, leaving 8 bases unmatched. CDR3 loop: CAISRTGENSPLHF. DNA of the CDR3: TGTGCCATCAGTCGGACAGGGGAGAATTCACCCCTCCACTTT.

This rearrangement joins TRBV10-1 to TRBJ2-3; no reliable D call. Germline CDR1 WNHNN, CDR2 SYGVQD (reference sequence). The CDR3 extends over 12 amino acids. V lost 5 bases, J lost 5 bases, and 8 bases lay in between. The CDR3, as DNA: TGCGCCAGCAGTATAGCAGGAGATACGCAGTATTTT. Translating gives CASSIAGDTQYF.

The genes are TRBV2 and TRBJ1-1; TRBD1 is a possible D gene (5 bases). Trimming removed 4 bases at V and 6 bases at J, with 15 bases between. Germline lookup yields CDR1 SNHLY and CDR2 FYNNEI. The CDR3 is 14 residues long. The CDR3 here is CASSAQALSPEAFF. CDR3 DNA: TGTGCCAGCAGTGCACAGGCCCTCTCTCCTGAAGCTTTCTTT.

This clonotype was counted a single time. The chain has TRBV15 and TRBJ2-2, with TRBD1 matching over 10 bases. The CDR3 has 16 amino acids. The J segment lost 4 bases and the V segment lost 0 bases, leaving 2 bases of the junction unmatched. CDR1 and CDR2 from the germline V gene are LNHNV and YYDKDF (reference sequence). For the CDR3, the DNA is TGTGCCACCAGCAGAGAGGACAGGGGGGCCACCGGGGAGCTGTTTTTT. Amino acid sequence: CATSREDRGATGELFF.

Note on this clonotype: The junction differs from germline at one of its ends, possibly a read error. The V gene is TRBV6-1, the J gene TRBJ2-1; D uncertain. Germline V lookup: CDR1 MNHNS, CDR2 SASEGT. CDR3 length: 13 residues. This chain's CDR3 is CASSLSPYTEQFF. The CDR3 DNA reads TGTGCCAGCAGTCTAAGTCCCTACACTGAGCAGTTCTTC.

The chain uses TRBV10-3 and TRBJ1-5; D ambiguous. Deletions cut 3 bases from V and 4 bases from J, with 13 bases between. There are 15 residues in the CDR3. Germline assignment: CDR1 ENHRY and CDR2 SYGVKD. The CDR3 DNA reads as TGTGCCATCAGTGACGTGGGAGAATCTAATCAGCCCCAGCATTTT. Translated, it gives CAISDVGESNQPQHF.

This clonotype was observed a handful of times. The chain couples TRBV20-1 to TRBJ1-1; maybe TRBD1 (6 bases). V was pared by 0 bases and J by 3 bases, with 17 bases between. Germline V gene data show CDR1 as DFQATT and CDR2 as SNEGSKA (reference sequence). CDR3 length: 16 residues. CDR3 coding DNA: TGCAGTGCTAGAGATGCGGCCAGGGGAGGGGACACTGAAGCTTTCTTT. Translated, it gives CSARDAARGGDTEAFF.

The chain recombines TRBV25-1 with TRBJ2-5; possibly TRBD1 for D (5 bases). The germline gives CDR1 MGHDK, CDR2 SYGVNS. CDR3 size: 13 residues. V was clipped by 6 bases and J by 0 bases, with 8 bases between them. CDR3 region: CASRDTNQETQYF. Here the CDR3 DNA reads TGTGCCAGCAGGGACACCAACCAAGAGACCCAGTACTTC.

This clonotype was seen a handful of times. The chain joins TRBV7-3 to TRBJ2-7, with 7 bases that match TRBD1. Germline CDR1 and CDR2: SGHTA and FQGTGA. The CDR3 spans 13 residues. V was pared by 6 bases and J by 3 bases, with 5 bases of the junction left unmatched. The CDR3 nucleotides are TGTGCCAGCAGACAGGGGCGAGACTACGAGCAGTACTTC. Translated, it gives CASRQGRDYEQYF.